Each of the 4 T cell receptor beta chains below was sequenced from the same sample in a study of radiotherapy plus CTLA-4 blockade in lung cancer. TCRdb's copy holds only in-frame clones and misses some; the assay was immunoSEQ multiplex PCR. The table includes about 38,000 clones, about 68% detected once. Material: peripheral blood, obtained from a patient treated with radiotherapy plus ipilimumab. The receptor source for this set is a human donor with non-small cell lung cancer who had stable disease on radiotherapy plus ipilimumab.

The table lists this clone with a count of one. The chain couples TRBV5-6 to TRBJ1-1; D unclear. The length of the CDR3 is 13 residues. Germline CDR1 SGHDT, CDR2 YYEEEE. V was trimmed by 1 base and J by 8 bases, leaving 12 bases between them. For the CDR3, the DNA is TGTGCCAGCAGCTTGTCCGGACTGTTCGAAGCTTTCTTT. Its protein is CASSLSGLFEAFF.

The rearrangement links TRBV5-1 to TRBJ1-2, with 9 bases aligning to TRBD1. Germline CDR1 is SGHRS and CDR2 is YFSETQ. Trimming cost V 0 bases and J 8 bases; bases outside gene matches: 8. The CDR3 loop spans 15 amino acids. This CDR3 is CASSLAVGQGAGYTF. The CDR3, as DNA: TGCGCCAGCAGCTTGGCCGTGGGACAGGGAGCCGGCTACACCTTC.

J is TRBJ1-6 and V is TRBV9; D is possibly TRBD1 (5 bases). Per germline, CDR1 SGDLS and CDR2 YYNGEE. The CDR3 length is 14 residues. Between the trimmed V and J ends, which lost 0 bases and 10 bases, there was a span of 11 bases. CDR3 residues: CASSVAGGGSPLHF. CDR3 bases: TGTGCCAGCAGCGTAGCGGGGGGGGGATCACCCCTCCACTTT.

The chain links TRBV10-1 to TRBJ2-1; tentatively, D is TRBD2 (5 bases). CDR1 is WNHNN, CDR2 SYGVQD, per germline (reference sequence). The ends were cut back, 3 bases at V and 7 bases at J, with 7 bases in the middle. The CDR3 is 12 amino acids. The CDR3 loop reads CASSDSGNEQFF. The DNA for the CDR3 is TGCGCCAGCAGTGACTCGGGGAATGAGCAGTTCTTC.